This is a list of T cell receptor beta chains from one sample in a study of identical twins. One entry per CDR3 protein results from TCRdb running MiXCR on the 5' RACE reads. The data contain 1.5 million to 2 million distinct CDR3 sequences, less than 40% of them singletons. Sequencing was carried out using cord blood. The source of these receptors is a newborn girl in good health. The CDR3 runs from the conserved cysteine through the conserved F or W. The D gene is left open where the match is weak. Size is stated for part of the rows, as once, few or many counts, or as a class when the clone is expanded.

>15|-|few|TRBJ2-3|TRBV4-2
CASSQERLPTDTQYF
TGTGCCAGCAGCCAAGAGAGACTCCCCACAGATACGCAGTATTTT
>18|TRBD1|-|TRBJ1-4|TRBV4-2
CASSQVGQGATANEKLFF
TGTGCCAGCAGCCAAGTCGGACAGGGGGCGACCGCTAATGAAAAACTGTTTTTT
>15|-|-|TRBJ1-1|TRBV14
CASSQGYRVNTEAFF
TGTGCCAGCAGCCAAGGGTACAGGGTGAACACTGAAGCTTTCTTT
>16|-|-|TRBJ1-5|TRBV7-2
CASSLGTHGWGQPQHF
TGTGCCAGCAGCTTAGGGACCCACGGTTGGGGTCAGCCCCAGCATTTT
>12|-|-|TRBJ2-1|TRBV7-2
CASSASMREQFF
TGTGCCAGCAGCGCCAGTATGCGTGAGCAGTTCTTC
>15|-|-|TRBJ2-1|TRBV6-2/TRBV6-3
CASSIQVASYNEQFF
TGTGCCAGCAGTATACAGGTGGCTTCCTACAATGAGCAGTTCTTC
>12|-|-|TRBJ1-2|TRBV10-3
CAISVQGNGYTF
TGTGCCATCAGTGTACAGGGCAATGGCTACACCTTC
>15|TRBD1|few|TRBJ1-6|TRBV20-1
CSARPGTDYNSPLHF
TGCAGTGCTAGACCGGGGACAGACTATAATTCACCCCTCCACTTT
>13|TRBD2|-|TRBJ2-1|TRBV20-1
CSARGTSINEQFF
TGCAGTGCTAGAGGGACTAGCATAAATGAGCAGTTCTTC
>13|-|few|TRBJ2-5|TRBV6-1
CASGRGVYETQYF
TGTGCCAGCGGGAGAGGGGTCTACGAGACCCAGTACTTC
>13|-|-|TRBJ1-2|TRBV12-3/TRBV12-4
CASSFSGAQGYTF
TGTGCCAGCAGTTTCTCGGGGGCGCAGGGCTACACCTTC
>15|-|few|TRBJ2-7|TRBV4-1
CASSQDIGHPYEQYF
TGCGCCAGCAGCCAAGATATAGGACATCCCTACGAGCAGTACTTC
>15|TRBD2|-|TRBJ2-7|TRBV4-1
CASSQLAGSVYEQYF
TGCGCCAGCAGCCAACTAGCGGGGAGCGTCTACGAGCAGTACTTC
>15|TRBD2|-|TRBJ2-1|TRBV27
CASSLRRGENNEQFF
TGTGCCAGCAGTTTACGGCGGGGGGAAAACAATGAGCAGTTCTTC
>15|TRBD2|-|TRBJ2-2|TRBV28
CVSSALAGVFGELFF
TGTGTCAGCAGTGCACTAGCGGGAGTATTCGGGGAGCTGTTTTTT
>17|-|-|TRBJ2-7|TRBV4-2
CASSQTGVRGSGYEQYF
TGTGCCAGCAGCCAGACGGGGGTACGAGGGAGCGGCTACGAGCAGTACTTC
>17|TRBD1|-|TRBJ1-5|TRBV10-3
CAISTGQGALGNRPQHF
TGTGCCATCAGTACTGGACAGGGGGCCCTGGGCAATCGGCCCCAGCATTTT
>14|-|-|TRBJ2-7|TRBV5-1
CASNPGVAYNEQYF
TGCGCCAGCAACCCCGGGGTCGCCTACAATGAGCAGTACTTC
>13|TRBD1|many|TRBJ2-5|TRBV10-3
CATGTAPQETQYF
TGTGCCACCGGGACAGCGCCACAAGAGACCCAGTACTTC
>11|-|-|TRBJ2-3|TRBV12-3/TRBV12-4
CASSKTDMQYF
TGTGCCAGCAGTAAAACAGATATGCAGTATTTT
>12|TRBD1|-|TRBJ1-2|TRBV28
CASRWTGRGYTF
TGTGCCAGCAGATGGACAGGGAGGGGCTACACCTTC
>12|-|few|TRBJ1-2|TRBV20-1
CSVGEGPYGYTF
TGCAGTGTTGGGGAGGGGCCCTATGGCTACACCTTC
>13|-|-|TRBJ2-7|TRBV29-1
CSVRDFRLYEQYF
TGCAGCGTCCGGGACTTCCGGCTATACGAGCAGTACTTC
>15|TRBD2|-|TRBJ2-7|TRBV29-1
CSVPRTSGTYNEQYF
TGCAGCGTCCCCAGGACTAGCGGGACCTACAATGAGCAGTACTTC
>15|-|-|TRBJ2-2|TRBV2
CASSEGQLFTGELFF
TGTGCCAGCAGTGAAGGACAACTGTTCACCGGGGAGCTGTTTTTT
>18|TRBD2|few|TRBJ2-7|TRBV20-1
CSARLRPTGTSGFYEQYF
TGCAGTGCTAGACTTCGCCCCACCGGGACTAGCGGTTTCTACGAGCAGTACTTC
>16|TRBD2|-|TRBJ2-3|TRBV5-1
CASRRELARLTDTQYF
TGCGCCAGCAGACGAGAACTAGCGCGGTTAACAGATACGCAGTATTTT
>15|TRBD1|-|TRBJ1-2|TRBV18
CAGSPQGAPNYGYTF
TGTGCCGGCTCACCACAGGGGGCGCCTAACTATGGCTACACCTTC
>19|TRBD2|-|TRBJ2-3|TRBV4-1
CASSQKMGTSGSRPDTQYF
TGCGCCAGCAGCCAAAAAATGGGGACTAGCGGGAGTCGCCCAGATACGCAGTATTTT
>14|-|few|TRBJ2-1|TRBV6-2/TRBV6-3
CATGEVDSYNEQFF
TGTGCCACCGGGGAGGTAGACAGCTACAATGAGCAGTTCTTC
>13|-|-|TRBJ2-3|TRBV20-1
CSATRGLGGTQYF
TGCAGTGCTACCCGCGGGCTCGGAGGTACGCAGTATTTT
>15|-|-|TRBJ2-7|TRBV6-6
CASSYSGGTHYEQYF
TGTGCCAGCAGTTACTCGGGCGGGACCCACTACGAGCAGTACTTC
>16|TRBD2|-|TRBJ2-7|TRBV20-1
CSAKGLAGGNTHEQYF
TGCAGTGCCAAGGGACTAGCGGGAGGAAATACCCACGAGCAGTACTTC
>16|TRBD2|-|TRBJ2-1|TRBV20-1
CSASGTSGTGSYEQFF
TGCAGTGCTTCCGGGACTAGCGGGACGGGCTCCTACGAGCAGTTCTTC
>16|TRBD2|-|TRBJ2-3|TRBV29-1
CGAGLAGHTSTDTQYF
TGCGGCGCTGGACTAGCGGGGCATACTAGCACAGATACGCAGTATTTT
>13|-|-|TRBJ1-3|TRBV28
CASSLRLGNTIYF
TGTGCCAGCAGCCTCCGACTTGGAAACACCATATATTTT
>17|-|-|TRBJ2-7|TRBV28
CASSLLPTLRLGFEQYF
TGTGCCAGCAGTTTACTCCCGACCCTACGCCTGGGATTCGAGCAGTACTTC
>13|-|-|TRBJ2-7|TRBV5-1
CASSFIQGFEQYF
TGCGCCAGCAGCTTCATACAGGGTTTCGAGCAGTACTTC
>17|TRBD2|-|TRBJ2-3|TRBV10-3
CATSEGRGSGRPDTQYF
TGTGCCACCAGTGAGGGTCGGGGTAGCGGGAGACCGGATACGCAGTATTTT
>14|TRBD2|few|TRBJ2-5|TRBV4-2
CATMTSGGSNEQYF
TGTGCCACCATGACTAGCGGGGGTTCAAATGAGCAGTACTTC
>17|TRBD2|-|TRBJ2-1|TRBV27
CASSLGLRREGNNEQFF
TGTGCCAGCAGTTTAGGGCTTCGGCGGGAGGGGAACAATGAGCAGTTCTTC
>16|TRBD2|-|TRBJ2-1|TRBV20-1
CSARDGARWVPGGQFF
TGCAGTGCTAGAGACGGAGCTAGATGGGTACCGGGGGGGCAGTTCTTC
>15|-|few|TRBJ2-5|TRBV19
CASSIDRGPQETQYF
TGTGCCAGTAGTATAGATCGCGGACCACAAGAGACCCAGTACTTC
>14|-|few|TRBJ2-7|TRBV9
CASSVGGLPYEQYF
TGTGCCAGCAGCGTGGGTGGACTACCTTACGAGCAGTACTTC
>14|TRBD1|few|TRBJ2-1|TRBV24-1
CATPGKGAYNEQFF
TGTGCCACCCCAGGGAAGGGGGCTTACAATGAGCAGTTCTTC
>16|-|-|TRBJ1-2|TRBV7-2
CASSLAVRGVNYGYTF
TGTGCCAGCAGCTTAGCCGTACGGGGAGTTAACTATGGCTACACCTTC
>17|TRBD2|-|TRBJ2-7|TRBV6-6
CASRPGLAGISSYEHYF
TGTGCCAGCAGACCCGGACTAGCGGGGATCAGCTCCTACGAGCACTACTTC
>16|TRBD2|-|TRBJ2-1|TRBV7-9
CASSPEGLALYNEQFF
TGTGCCAGCAGCCCCGAAGGACTAGCGCTCTACAATGAGCAGTTCTTC
>14|-|-|TRBJ2-2|TRBV7-9
CASSGSWGTGELFF
TGTGCCAGCAGCGGTTCCTGGGGCACCGGGGAGCTGTTTTTT